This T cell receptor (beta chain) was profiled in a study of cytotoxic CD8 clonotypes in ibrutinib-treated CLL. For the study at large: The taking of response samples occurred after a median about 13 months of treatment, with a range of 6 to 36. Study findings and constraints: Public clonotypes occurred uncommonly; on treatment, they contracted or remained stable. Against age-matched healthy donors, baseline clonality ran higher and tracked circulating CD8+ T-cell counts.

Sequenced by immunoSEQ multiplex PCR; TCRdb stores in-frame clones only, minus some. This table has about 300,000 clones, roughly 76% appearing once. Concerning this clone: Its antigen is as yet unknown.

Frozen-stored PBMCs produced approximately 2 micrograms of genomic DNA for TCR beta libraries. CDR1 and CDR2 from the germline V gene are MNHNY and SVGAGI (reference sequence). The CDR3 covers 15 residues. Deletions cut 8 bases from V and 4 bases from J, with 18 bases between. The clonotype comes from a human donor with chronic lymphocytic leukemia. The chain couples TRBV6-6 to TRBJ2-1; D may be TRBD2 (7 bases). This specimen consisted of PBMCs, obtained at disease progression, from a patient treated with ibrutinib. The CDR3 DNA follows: TGTGCCAGCGCGGGGGCGCGGGAGAAGTACAATGAGCAGTTCTTC. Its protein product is CASAGAREKYNEQFF.